This T cell receptor (beta chain) was sequenced for a study of early T cells in non-severe SARS-CoV-2 infection. Study overall: Chains were unpaired, as sequencing was done on bulk RNA from unsorted whole blood. Study-wide results and caveats: Matches to VDJdb favored anti-spike CD8 responses and missed private and CD4 specificities.

With 5 bases clipped from V and 6 bases from J, the junction kept 9 bases outside the gene matches. The CDR3 covers 15 residues. The germline gives CDR1 SNHLY, CDR2 FYNNEI. Unique molecular identifier tags were affixed to discrete cDNA molecules. One entry per CDR3 protein results from TCRdb running MiXCR on the 5' RACE reads. The sample lists tens of thousands of distinct CDR3 sequences, 9% to 15% seen once, with 3.5% to 5.5% in the top ten. On this clonotype itself: Its antigen is not identified.

This clonotype was obtained from an adult who was a healthcare worker with PCR-confirmed SARS-CoV-2 infection or an uninfected control (not recorded which). This chain joins TRBV2 and TRBJ2-2; 7 bases fit TRBD1. The source material was whole blood. The CDR3: CASSRCPQGAGELFF. CDR3 sequence (DNA): TGTGCCAGCAGTCGCTGCCCTCAGGGGGCCGGGGAGCTGTTTTTT.